This T cell receptor beta chain was recovered during a study of cytotoxic CD8 clonotypes in ibrutinib-treated CLL. Turning to the study itself: Responses: around 25 partial, 2 complete; after median around 64 months, around 14 stayed remitted, approximately twelve progressed.

This clone has just one count. What it recognizes is unknown. Study-level findings and limits: There were few public clonotypes, and on treatment they contracted or stayed stable. Clonality (at baseline) was higher than in age-matched healthy donors and tracked circulating CD8+ T-cell counts. Clonality was elevated at ibrutinib response and had returned toward baseline at progression.

The method was immunoSEQ multiplex PCR; TCRdb's version includes in-frame clones alone and lacks a portion of them. In the table there are some 310,000 clones, roughly 80% of which are singletons. The TCR originated in a human donor with chronic lymphocytic leukemia. This sample comprised PBMCs, obtained before ibrutinib treatment.

CDR3 in amino acids: CATSRSDRDEQYF. CDR3 nucleotide sequence: TGTGCCACCAGCAGATCGGACAGGGACGAGCAGTACTTC. The chain is built from TRBV15 and TRBJ2-7; 8 bases are shared with TRBD1. Germline assignment: CDR1 LNHNV and CDR2 YYDKDF (reference sequence). The J segment lost 5 bases and the V segment lost 2 bases, leaving 2 bases of the junction unmatched. The CDR3 totals 13 residues. Combining the CDR3 with reference TRBV15 and TRBJ2-7 gives the whole variable domain DAMVIQNPRYQVTQFGKPVTLSCSQTLNHNVMYWYQQKSSQAPKLLFHYYDKDFNNEADTPDNFQSRRPNTSFCFLDIRSPGLGDTAMYLCATSRSDRDEQYFGPGTRLTVT.